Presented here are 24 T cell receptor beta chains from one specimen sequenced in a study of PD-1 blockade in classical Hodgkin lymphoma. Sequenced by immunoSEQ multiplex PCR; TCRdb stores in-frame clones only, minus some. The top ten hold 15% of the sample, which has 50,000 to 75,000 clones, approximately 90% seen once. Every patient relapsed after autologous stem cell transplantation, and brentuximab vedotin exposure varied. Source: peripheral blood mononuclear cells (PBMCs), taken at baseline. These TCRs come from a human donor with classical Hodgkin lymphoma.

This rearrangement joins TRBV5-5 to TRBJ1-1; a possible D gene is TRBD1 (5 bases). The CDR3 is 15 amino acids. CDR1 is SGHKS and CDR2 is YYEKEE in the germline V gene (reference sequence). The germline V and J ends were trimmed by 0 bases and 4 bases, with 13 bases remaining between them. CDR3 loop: CASSLEGAGGTEAFF. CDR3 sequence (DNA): TGTGCCAGCAGCTTGGAAGGCGCCGGGGGCACTGAAGCTTTCTTT.

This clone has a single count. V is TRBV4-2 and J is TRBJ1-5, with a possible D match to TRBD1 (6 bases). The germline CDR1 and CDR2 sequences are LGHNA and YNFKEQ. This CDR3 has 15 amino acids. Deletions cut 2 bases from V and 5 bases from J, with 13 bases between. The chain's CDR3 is CASSQFRDTDQPQHF. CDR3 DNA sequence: TGTGCCAGCAGCCAATTCCGGGACACGGATCAGCCCCAGCATTTT.

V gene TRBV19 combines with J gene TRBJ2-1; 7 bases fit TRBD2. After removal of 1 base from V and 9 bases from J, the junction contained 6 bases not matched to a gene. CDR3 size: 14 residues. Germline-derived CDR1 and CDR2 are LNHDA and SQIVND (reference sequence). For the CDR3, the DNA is TGTGCCAGTAGTATAGCCGCGGGGGAGACTGAGCAGTTCTTC. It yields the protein CASSIAAGETEQFF.

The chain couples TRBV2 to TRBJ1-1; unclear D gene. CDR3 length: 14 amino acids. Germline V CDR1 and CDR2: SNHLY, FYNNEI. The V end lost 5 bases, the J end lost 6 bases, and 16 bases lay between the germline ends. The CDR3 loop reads CASSLAQIVPEAFF. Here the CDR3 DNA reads TGTGCCAGCAGTCTCGCACAGATAGTACCTGAAGCTTTCTTT.

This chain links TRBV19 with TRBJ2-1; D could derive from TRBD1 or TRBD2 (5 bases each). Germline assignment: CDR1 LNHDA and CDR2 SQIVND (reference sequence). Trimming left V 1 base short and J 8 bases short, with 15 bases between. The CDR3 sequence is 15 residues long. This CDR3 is CASSIVRGRAYEQFF. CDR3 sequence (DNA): TGTGCCAGTAGTATAGTCCGGGGCAGGGCCTATGAGCAGTTCTTC. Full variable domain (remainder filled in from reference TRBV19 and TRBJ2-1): DGGITQSPKYLFRKEGQNVTLSCEQNLNHDAMYWYRQDPGQGLRLIYYSQIVNDFQKGDIAEGYSVSREKKESFPLTVTSAQKNPTAFYLCASSIVRGRAYEQFFGPGTRLTVL.

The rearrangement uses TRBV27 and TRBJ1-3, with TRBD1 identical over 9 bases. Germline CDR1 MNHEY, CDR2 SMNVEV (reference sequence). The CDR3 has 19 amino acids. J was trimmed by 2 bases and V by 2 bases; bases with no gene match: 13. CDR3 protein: CASSLKTRTGELAGNTIYF. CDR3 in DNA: TGTGCCAGCAGTTTAAAAACTAGGACAGGGGAACTAGCTGGAAACACCATATATTTT.

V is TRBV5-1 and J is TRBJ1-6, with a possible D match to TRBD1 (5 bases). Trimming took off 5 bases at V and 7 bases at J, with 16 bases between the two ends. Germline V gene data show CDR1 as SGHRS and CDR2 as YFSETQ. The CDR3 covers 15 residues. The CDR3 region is CASRTTARGNSPLHF. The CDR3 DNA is TGCGCCAGCAGGACGACAGCACGAGGGAATTCACCCCTCCACTTT.

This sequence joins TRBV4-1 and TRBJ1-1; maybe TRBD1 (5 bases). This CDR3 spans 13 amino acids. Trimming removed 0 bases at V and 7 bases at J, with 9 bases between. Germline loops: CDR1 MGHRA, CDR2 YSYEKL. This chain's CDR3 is CASSQDGGIEAFF. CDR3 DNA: TGCGCCAGCAGCCAAGACGGGGGGATTGAAGCTTTCTTT.

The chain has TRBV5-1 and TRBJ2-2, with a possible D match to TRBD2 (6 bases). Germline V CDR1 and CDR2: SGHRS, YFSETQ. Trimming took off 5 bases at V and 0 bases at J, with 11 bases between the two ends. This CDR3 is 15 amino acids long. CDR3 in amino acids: CASSLRTTNTGELFF. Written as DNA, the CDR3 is TGCGCCAGCAGTTTACGGACTACGAACACCGGGGAGCTGTTTTTT.

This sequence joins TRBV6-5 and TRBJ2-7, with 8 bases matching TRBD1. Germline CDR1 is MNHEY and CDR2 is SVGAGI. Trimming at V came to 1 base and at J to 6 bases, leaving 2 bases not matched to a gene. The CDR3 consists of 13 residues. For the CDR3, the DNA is TGTGCCAGCAGTTACTATGGGACAGGCGAGCAGTACTTC. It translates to CASSYYGTGEQYF.

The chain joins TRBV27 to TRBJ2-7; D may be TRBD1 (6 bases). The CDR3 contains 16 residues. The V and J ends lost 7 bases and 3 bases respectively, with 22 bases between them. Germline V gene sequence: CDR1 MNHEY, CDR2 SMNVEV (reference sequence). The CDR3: CASKSIRTEENYEQYF. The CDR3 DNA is TGTGCCAGCAAATCTATTCGGACAGAGGAGAACTACGAGCAGTACTTC.

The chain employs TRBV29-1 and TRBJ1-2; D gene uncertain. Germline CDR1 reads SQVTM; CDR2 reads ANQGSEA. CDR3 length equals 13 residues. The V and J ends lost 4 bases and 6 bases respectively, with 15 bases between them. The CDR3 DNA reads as TGCAGCGTTGCTGTTCGGGGAGACCATGGCTACACCTTC. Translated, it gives CSVAVRGDHGYTF.

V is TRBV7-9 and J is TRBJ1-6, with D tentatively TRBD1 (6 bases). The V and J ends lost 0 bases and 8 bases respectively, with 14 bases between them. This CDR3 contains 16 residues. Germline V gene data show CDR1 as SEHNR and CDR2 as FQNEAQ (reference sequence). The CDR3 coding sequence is TGTGCCAGCAGCTTAGCCGAGGGGGGTTGGTATTCACCCCTCCACTTT. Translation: CASSLAEGGWYSPLHF. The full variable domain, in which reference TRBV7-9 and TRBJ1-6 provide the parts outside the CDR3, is DTGVSQNPRHKITKRGQNVTFRCDPISEHNRLYWYRQTLGQGPEFLTYFQNEAQLEKSRLLSDRFSAERPKGSFSTLEIQRTEQGDSAMYLCASSLAEGGWYSPLHFGNGTRLTVT.

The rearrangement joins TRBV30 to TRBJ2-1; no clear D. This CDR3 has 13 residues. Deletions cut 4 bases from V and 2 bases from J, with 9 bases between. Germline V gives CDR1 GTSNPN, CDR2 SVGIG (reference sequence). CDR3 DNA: TGTGCCTGGACCCGGAACCCCTACAATGAGCAGTTCTTC. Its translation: CAWTRNPYNEQFF.

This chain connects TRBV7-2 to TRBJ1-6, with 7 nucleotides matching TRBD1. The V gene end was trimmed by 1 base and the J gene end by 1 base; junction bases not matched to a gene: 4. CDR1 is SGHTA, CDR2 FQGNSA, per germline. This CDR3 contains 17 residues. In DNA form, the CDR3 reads TGTGCCAGCAGCTTAGAGACAGGGAATTCCTATAATTCACCCCTCCACTTT. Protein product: CASSLETGNSYNSPLHF.

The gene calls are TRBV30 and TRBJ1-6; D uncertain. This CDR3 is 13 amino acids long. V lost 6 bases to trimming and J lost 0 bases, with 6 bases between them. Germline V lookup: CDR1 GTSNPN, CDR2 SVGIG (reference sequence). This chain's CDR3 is CACGRSYNSPLHF. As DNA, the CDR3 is TGTGCCTGTGGGCGCTCCTATAATTCACCCCTCCACTTT.

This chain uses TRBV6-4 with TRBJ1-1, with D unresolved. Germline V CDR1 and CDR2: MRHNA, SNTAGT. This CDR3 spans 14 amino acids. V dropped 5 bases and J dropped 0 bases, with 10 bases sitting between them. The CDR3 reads CASSIGGMNTEAFF. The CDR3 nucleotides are TGTGCCAGCAGTATCGGAGGAATGAACACTGAAGCTTTCTTT.

CDR3 in amino acids: CASSAGQGLSEAFF. The CDR3 DNA is TGCGCCAGCAGCGCTGGACAGGGACTTTCTGAAGCTTTCTTT. The rearrangement joins TRBV10-1 to TRBJ1-1, with TRBD1 matching 8 bases. Trimming at V came to 6 bases and at J to 6 bases, leaving 9 bases not matched to a gene. Germline V gene lookup returns CDR1 WNHNN and CDR2 SYGVQD (reference sequence). The CDR3 contains 14 residues.

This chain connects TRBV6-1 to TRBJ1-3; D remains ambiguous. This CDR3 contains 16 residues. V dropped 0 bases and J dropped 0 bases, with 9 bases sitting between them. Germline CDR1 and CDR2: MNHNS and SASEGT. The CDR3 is CASSEALVDSGNTIYF. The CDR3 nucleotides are TGTGCCAGCAGTGAAGCCCTAGTGGACTCTGGAAACACCATATATTTT.

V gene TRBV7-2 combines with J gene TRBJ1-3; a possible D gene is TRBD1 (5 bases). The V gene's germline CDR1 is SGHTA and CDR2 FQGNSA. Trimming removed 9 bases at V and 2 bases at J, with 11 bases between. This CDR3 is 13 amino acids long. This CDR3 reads CASGGVPGNTIYF. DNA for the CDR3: TGTGCCAGTGGAGGGGTTCCTGGAAACACCATATATTTT.

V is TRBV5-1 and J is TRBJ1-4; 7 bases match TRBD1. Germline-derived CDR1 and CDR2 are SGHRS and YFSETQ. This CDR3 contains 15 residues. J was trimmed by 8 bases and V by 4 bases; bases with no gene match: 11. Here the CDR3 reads CASSRVTGWEEKLFF. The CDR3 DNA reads TGCGCCAGCAGCAGAGTGACAGGGTGGGAGGAAAAACTGTTTTTT.

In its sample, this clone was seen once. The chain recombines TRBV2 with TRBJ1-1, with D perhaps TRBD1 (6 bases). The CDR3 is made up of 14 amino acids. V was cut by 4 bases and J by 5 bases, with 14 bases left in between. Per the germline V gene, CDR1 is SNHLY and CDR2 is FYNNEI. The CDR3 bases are TGTGCCAGCAGTGGTCCGGGGGCAGGGACTGAAGCTTTCTTT. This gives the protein CASSGPGAGTEAFF.

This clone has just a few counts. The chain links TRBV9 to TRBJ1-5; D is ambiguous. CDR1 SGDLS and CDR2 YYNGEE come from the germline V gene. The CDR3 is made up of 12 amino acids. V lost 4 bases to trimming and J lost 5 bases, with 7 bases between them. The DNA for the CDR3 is TGTGCCAGCAGCCCCACCGATCAGCCCCAGCATTTT. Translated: CASSPTDQPQHF.

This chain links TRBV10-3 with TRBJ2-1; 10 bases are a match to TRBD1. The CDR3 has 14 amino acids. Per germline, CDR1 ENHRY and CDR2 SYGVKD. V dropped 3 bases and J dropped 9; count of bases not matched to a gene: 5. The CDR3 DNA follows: TGTGCCATCAGTGATTTGGACAGGGGGACTGAGCAGTTCTTC. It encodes CAISDLDRGTEQFF.